This T cell receptor (beta chain) was obtained from a study of metastatic and nonmetastatic thyroid tumors. As for the study in general: Samples came from malignant and benign thyroid patients, and repertoires were compared across blood and tumor or nodule tissue.

Original analysis: Clinicopathological groups of papillary thyroid cancer showed CDR3 differences that were used to build a distant-metastasis classifier. TCRdb reanalyzed the PCR reads with MiXCR. TCRdb, rather than the study authors, made the V and J calls. Of roughly 98,000 clones in the sample, approximately 15% were seen once. This clone was seen at least ten times. The target antigen is unknown. Patients underwent thyroid surgery, and none had received any treatment before it. General study findings and limits: Reported TCR beta diversity, measured in blood and tumor, was significantly higher for malignant thyroid tumors than for benign nodules.

Trimming stripped 4 bases from V and 1 base from J, with 13 bases between. Germline V CDR1 and CDR2: MNHNS, SASEGT. This CDR3 has 15 amino acids. This clonotype originated in a female donor with papillary thyroid cancer or a benign thyroid nodule (not recorded which). Some clones in this sample may be carry-over from other donors' samples. Sequencing used blood. This chain joins TRBV6-1 and TRBJ2-5, with D uncertain. CDR3 coding DNA: TGTGCCAGCAGTGGCCCTCAGATACTCCAAGAGACCCAGTACTTC. It codes for CASSGPQILQETQYF.